A selection of T cell receptor beta chains follows, all from one sample in a study of blood T cell repertoires in COVID-19. Sequencing was performed with immunoSEQ multiplex PCR; in TCRdb, only in-frame clones are kept and a portion is missing. The sample has approximately 64,000 clones; 88% are singletons. Sequencing was done on a sample of peripheral blood. Source of these receptors: an older woman with COVID-19, enrolled during active disease. The CDR3 runs from the conserved cysteine through the conserved F or W. D genes are given only for firm matches. The listing skips clone size in some rows; elsewhere it reads once, few, many or a size class.

clone size: once
D gene: NA
V gene: TRBV6-2/TRBV6-3
J gene: TRBJ1-2
CDR3 DNA: TGTGCCAGCAGTTACAACAGGGTCGGCGGCTACACCTTC
CDR3 protein: CASSYNRVGGYTF

clone size: NA
D gene: TRBD1
V gene: TRBV7-2
J gene: TRBJ1-5
CDR3 DNA: TGTGCCAGCAGCTTAGCGCAGGCAGGGGGAAATCAGCCCCAGCATTTT
CDR3 protein: CASSLAQAGGNQPQHF

clone size: NA
D gene: TRBD1
V gene: TRBV19
J gene: TRBJ2-2
CDR3 DNA: TGTGCCAGTCATCCTTACACAGGGGACGGCGGGGAGCTGTTTTTT
CDR3 protein: CASHPYTGDGGELFF

clone size: NA
D gene: NA
V gene: TRBV29-1
J gene: TRBJ2-1
CDR3 DNA: TGCAGCGTGTCCCCTCGACAGGTCAATGAGCAGTTCTTC
CDR3 protein: CSVSPRQVNEQFF

clone size: NA
D gene: NA
V gene: TRBV6-5
J gene: TRBJ2-2
CDR3 DNA: TGTGCCAGCAGTTACGGGGGCCCGAACACCGGGGAGCTGTTTTTT
CDR3 protein: CASSYGGPNTGELFF

clone size: NA
D gene: NA
V gene: TRBV19
J gene: TRBJ1-2
CDR3 DNA: TGTGCCAGTAGTATGGGAGGGGTTGGCTACACCTTC
CDR3 protein: CASSMGGVGYTF

clone size: NA
D gene: NA
V gene: TRBV7-6
J gene: TRBJ1-6
CDR3 DNA: TGTGCCAGCAGCCTTAGACAGCTCGATAATTCACCCCTCCACTTT
CDR3 protein: CASSLRQLDNSPLHF

clone size: NA
D gene: NA
V gene: TRBV28
J gene: TRBJ1-2
CDR3 DNA: TGTGCCAGCAGTTCCGTCGAGGGGGCTAACTATGGCTACACCTTC
CDR3 protein: CASSSVEGANYGYTF

clone size: NA
D gene: NA
V gene: TRBV4-1
J gene: TRBJ2-1
CDR3 DNA: TGCGCCAGCAGCCAAGAACATCTTTCCTACAATGAGCAGTTCTTC
CDR3 protein: CASSQEHLSYNEQFF

clone size: NA
D gene: NA
V gene: TRBV11-3
J gene: TRBJ2-5
CDR3 DNA: TGTGCCAGCAGCCCCGGGACTGCCGAGGAGACCCAGTACTTC
CDR3 protein: CASSPGTAEETQYF

clone size: NA
D gene: TRBD2
V gene: TRBV9
J gene: TRBJ2-7
CDR3 DNA: TGTGCCAGCAGCGTAGGGGGACTAGCGGGGTACGAGCAGTACTTC
CDR3 protein: CASSVGGLAGYEQYF

clone size: NA
D gene: NA
V gene: TRBV6-5
J gene: TRBJ1-1
CDR3 DNA: TGTGCCAGCAGATCCCAGGGAACTGAAGCTTTCTTT
CDR3 protein: CASRSQGTEAFF

clone size: NA
D gene: NA
V gene: TRBV12-3/TRBV12-4
J gene: TRBJ1-2
CDR3 DNA: TGTGCCATCAGGACAGCCTCTAACTATGGCTACACCTTC
CDR3 protein: CAIRTASNYGYTF

clone size: NA
D gene: NA
V gene: TRBV24-1
J gene: TRBJ1-1
CDR3 DNA: TGTGCCACCCGGGGTGCAGACTCCCGGGGGAACACTGAAGCTTTCTTT
CDR3 protein: CATRGADSRGNTEAFF

clone size: NA
D gene: TRBD1
V gene: TRBV5-1
J gene: TRBJ1-6
CDR3 DNA: TGCGCCAGCAGCTCCGACAGGGGAATGGCGACTAATTCACCCCTCCACTTT
CDR3 protein: CASSSDRGMATNSPLHF

clone size: NA
D gene: NA
V gene: TRBV16
J gene: TRBJ1-5
CDR3 DNA: TGTGCCAGCACCCCGGCGGGTAGCAATCAGCCCCAGCATTTT
CDR3 protein: CASTPAGSNQPQHF

clone size: NA
D gene: TRBD2
V gene: TRBV3-1/TRBV3-2
J gene: TRBJ2-3
CDR3 DNA: TGTGCCAGCAGCCCCCCGGGACTAGCCACAGATACGCAGTATTTT
CDR3 protein: CASSPPGLATDTQYF

clone size: NA
D gene: NA
V gene: TRBV24-1
J gene: TRBJ2-2
CDR3 DNA: TGTGCCACAACAGGGAACACCGGGGAGCTGTTTTTT
CDR3 protein: CATTGNTGELFF

clone size: NA
D gene: NA
V gene: TRBV7-9
J gene: TRBJ1-1
CDR3 DNA: TGTGCCAGCAGCTTTCCGGGACACCCGAACACTGAAGCTTTCTTT
CDR3 protein: CASSFPGHPNTEAFF

clone size: few
D gene: NA
V gene: TRBV6-5
J gene: TRBJ1-6
CDR3 DNA: TGTGCCAGCAGCACCAGGGTTGGGAATTCACCCCTCCACTTT
CDR3 protein: CASSTRVGNSPLHF

clone size: NA
D gene: TRBD2
V gene: TRBV7-9
J gene: TRBJ2-1
CDR3 DNA: TGTGCCAGCACCACAACCTCGTGGACTAGCGGGATGAGCTCCTACAATGAGCAGTTCTTC
CDR3 protein: CASTTTSWTSGMSSYNEQFF

clone size: NA
D gene: NA
V gene: TRBV21-1
J gene: TRBJ1-1
CDR3 DNA: TGTGCCAGCAGCAAAGAGACAGGGGCCACGAACACTGAAGCTTTCTTT
CDR3 protein: CASSKETGATNTEAFF

clone size: NA
D gene: NA
V gene: TRBV7-2
J gene: TRBJ2-7
CDR3 DNA: TGTGCCAGCAGCCCTACAGGAGACGAGCAGTACTTC
CDR3 protein: CASSPTGDEQYF

clone size: NA
D gene: NA
V gene: TRBV2
J gene: TRBJ1-5
CDR3 DNA: TGTGCCAGCAGTGAGTCAGGGGACAATCAGCCCCAGCATTTT
CDR3 protein: CASSESGDNQPQHF

clone size: once
D gene: TRBD1
V gene: TRBV28
J gene: TRBJ1-2
CDR3 DNA: TGTGCCAGCAGGGGACAGGGGGCTCAGGGTGGCTACACCTTC
CDR3 protein: CASRGQGAQGGYTF

clone size: NA
D gene: TRBD1
V gene: TRBV19
J gene: TRBJ1-5
CDR3 DNA: TGTGCCAGTAGCCAAGGGACAGGCAATCAGCCCCAGCATTTT
CDR3 protein: CASSQGTGNQPQHF

clone size: NA
D gene: NA
V gene: TRBV2
J gene: TRBJ1-5
CDR3 DNA: TGTGCCAGCAGTGAACAGTTCAATCAGCCCCAGCATTTT
CDR3 protein: CASSEQFNQPQHF

clone size: NA
D gene: NA
V gene: TRBV19
J gene: TRBJ1-2
CDR3 DNA: TGTGCCAGTAGTGGCGGTTCAGCCTTCTATGGCTACACCTTC
CDR3 protein: CASSGGSAFYGYTF

clone size: NA
D gene: NA
V gene: TRBV5-1
J gene: TRBJ2-1
CDR3 DNA: TGCGCCAGCAGCCCGGAATCAGGTACCCTCCTAAATGAGCAGTTCTTC
CDR3 protein: CASSPESGTLLNEQFF

clone size: NA
D gene: NA
V gene: TRBV2
J gene: TRBJ1-3
CDR3 DNA: TGTGCCAGCAAGCTCGGGGGAAACACCATATATTTT
CDR3 protein: CASKLGGNTIYF

clone size: NA
D gene: NA
V gene: TRBV5-6
J gene: TRBJ2-7
CDR3 DNA: TGTGCCAGCAGCTTGGGTGACAATAGGCAGTACTTC
CDR3 protein: CASSLGDNRQYF

clone size: NA
D gene: NA
V gene: TRBV4-1
J gene: TRBJ2-7
CDR3 DNA: TGCGCCAGCAGCCCCGACAGCTACGAGCAGTACTTC
CDR3 protein: CASSPDSYEQYF

clone size: NA
D gene: TRBD1
V gene: TRBV19
J gene: TRBJ1-6
CDR3 DNA: TGTGCCAGTGGCTCCCGGGACAGTTATAATTCACCCCTCCACTTT
CDR3 protein: CASGSRDSYNSPLHF

clone size: NA
D gene: TRBD1
V gene: TRBV27
J gene: TRBJ2-2
CDR3 DNA: TGTGCCAGCAGTTATACCGGGACAGGTTATGACACCGGGGAGCTGTTTTTT
CDR3 protein: CASSYTGTGYDTGELFF

clone size: NA
D gene: NA
V gene: TRBV5-5
J gene: TRBJ1-2
CDR3 DNA: TGTGCCAGCAGCGCTTCTAATGGGGTCGGGGTGAATGGCTACACCTTC
CDR3 protein: CASSASNGVGVNGYTF

clone size: NA
D gene: TRBD1
V gene: TRBV4-3
J gene: TRBJ2-7
CDR3 DNA: TGCGCCAGCAGCCAAGCTGGGACAGGGGGCTACGAGCAGTACTTC
CDR3 protein: CASSQAGTGGYEQYF

clone size: NA
D gene: TRBD2
V gene: TRBV5-4
J gene: TRBJ2-1
CDR3 DNA: TGTGCCAGCAGCTTATCTAGCGGGGAATACAATGAGCAGTTCTTC
CDR3 protein: CASSLSSGEYNEQFF

clone size: NA
D gene: NA
V gene: TRBV6-5
J gene: TRBJ1-5
CDR3 DNA: TGTGCCAGCAGTTACTCGGGACACAATCAGCCCCAGCATTTT
CDR3 protein: CASSYSGHNQPQHF

clone size: NA
D gene: TRBD2
V gene: TRBV28
J gene: TRBJ2-2
CDR3 DNA: TGTGCCAGCCGAACAGTAGCGGGGTCGAACGGGGAGCTGTTTTTT
CDR3 protein: CASRTVAGSNGELFF

clone size: NA
D gene: NA
V gene: TRBV30
J gene: TRBJ1-5
CDR3 DNA: TGTGCCTGGAGGGGAGGGGGGGGCTACAATCAGCCCCAGCATTTT
CDR3 protein: CAWRGGGGYNQPQHF

clone size: few
D gene: NA
V gene: TRBV7-2
J gene: TRBJ2-7
CDR3 DNA: TGTGCCAGCAGCTTAGGGGCAGGGTCGTCTCGCTACGAGCAGTACTTC
CDR3 protein: CASSLGAGSSRYEQYF

clone size: NA
D gene: TRBD1
V gene: TRBV28
J gene: TRBJ2-7
CDR3 DNA: TGTGCCAGCAGCGACAGGGGGAGTAACGAGCAGTACTTC
CDR3 protein: CASSDRGSNEQYF

clone size: NA
D gene: TRBD1
V gene: TRBV30
J gene: TRBJ1-1
CDR3 DNA: TGTGCCTGGACGTACAGGGGGCGAAGGGAAACTGAAGCTTTCTTT
CDR3 protein: CAWTYRGRRETEAFF

clone size: NA
D gene: NA
V gene: TRBV4-1
J gene: TRBJ1-1
CDR3 DNA: TGCGCCAGCAGCCTCGCGGGAGCGGGGACTGAAGCTTTCTTT
CDR3 protein: CASSLAGAGTEAFF

clone size: NA
D gene: TRBD1
V gene: TRBV18
J gene: TRBJ2-7
CDR3 DNA: TGTGCCAGCTCCCCGGGACAGGACACCTACGAGCAGTACTTC
CDR3 protein: CASSPGQDTYEQYF

clone size: NA
D gene: TRBD1
V gene: TRBV6-6
J gene: TRBJ2-1
CDR3 DNA: TGTGCCAGCAGTTACGGGACAGGGAGGAAGCTGAGCGGGCAGTTCTTC
CDR3 protein: CASSYGTGRKLSGQFF

clone size: NA
D gene: TRBD1
V gene: TRBV7-9
J gene: TRBJ1-1
CDR3 DNA: TGTGCCAGCAGCTCCGGACAGGGGCAGAACACTGAAGCTTTCTTT
CDR3 protein: CASSSGQGQNTEAFF

clone size: NA
D gene: NA
V gene: TRBV24-1
J gene: TRBJ2-1
CDR3 DNA: TGTGCCACCAGTGTAACCCCGGGGTTTAGCTACAATGAGCAGTTCTTC
CDR3 protein: CATSVTPGFSYNEQFF

clone size: NA
D gene: NA
V gene: TRBV4-1
J gene: TRBJ1-1
CDR3 DNA: TGCGCCAGCAGCCAAGCCGGGCCATCGGGGTTGAACACTGAAGCTTTCTTT
CDR3 protein: CASSQAGPSGLNTEAFF

clone size: NA
D gene: NA
V gene: TRBV19
J gene: TRBJ2-5
CDR3 DNA: TGTGCCAGTAGTATGAGTAAGACAGCTGAACAAGAGACCCAGTACTTC
CDR3 protein: CASSMSKTAEQETQYF

clone size: NA
D gene: NA
V gene: TRBV9
J gene: TRBJ2-3
CDR3 DNA: TGTGCCAGCAGCCAGCCGCGGGACGCCCTGGAACCAGATACGCAGTATTTT
CDR3 protein: CASSQPRDALEPDTQYF

clone size: NA
D gene: TRBD1
V gene: TRBV7-9
J gene: TRBJ1-1
CDR3 DNA: TGTGCCAGCAGCTGGGACAGGGGCACTGAAGCTTTCTTT
CDR3 protein: CASSWDRGTEAFF

clone size: NA
D gene: NA
V gene: TRBV5-1
J gene: TRBJ1-1
CDR3 DNA: TGCGCCAGCAGCTTGCTCCTGAACACTGAAGCTTTCTTT
CDR3 protein: CASSLLLNTEAFF

clone size: NA
D gene: TRBD1
V gene: TRBV5-1
J gene: TRBJ2-3
CDR3 DNA: TGCGCCAGCAGCTTACAGGGGAGCACGCAGTATTTT
CDR3 protein: CASSLQGSTQYF

clone size: once
D gene: TRBD1
V gene: TRBV6-1
J gene: TRBJ2-3
CDR3 DNA: TGTGCCAGCAGTGAAGCGGCCGGGGGGACAGGGAGGACAGATACGCAGTATTTT
CDR3 protein: CASSEAAGGTGRTDTQYF

clone size: NA
D gene: NA
V gene: TRBV24-1
J gene: TRBJ1-6
CDR3 DNA: TGTGCCACCAGTGATTTCGGTGAGGGGGTAAATTCACCCCTCCACTTT
CDR3 protein: CATSDFGEGVNSPLHF

clone size: NA
D gene: TRBD1
V gene: TRBV5-6
J gene: TRBJ1-2
CDR3 DNA: TGTGCCAGCAGCTTGGACCCCGGGACAGGATGGGCTGGCTACACCTTC
CDR3 protein: CASSLDPGTGWAGYTF

clone size: NA
D gene: TRBD2
V gene: TRBV7-7
J gene: TRBJ2-1
CDR3 DNA: TGTGCCAGCAGCCCCGATGTAGCGGGTGCTAGCGGATCCTACAATGAGCAGTTCTTC
CDR3 protein: CASSPDVAGASGSYNEQFF

clone size: NA
D gene: TRBD1
V gene: TRBV18
J gene: TRBJ1-1
CDR3 DNA: TGTGCCAGCTCCCCTTCCGACAGGGAGACTGAAGCTTTCTTT
CDR3 protein: CASSPSDRETEAFF